This T cell receptor (beta chain) appears in the sequencing data of a study of early T cells in non-severe SARS-CoV-2 infection. Unmatched junction bases numbered 11, after V lost 5 bases and J lost 1 base. The CDR3 runs 18 residues. The table lists this clonotype with a few counts. TCRdb itself ran the 5' RACE reads through MiXCR, one entry per CDR3 protein. The sample yields approximately 50,000 distinct CDR3 sequences, 11% seen once. The sequenced sample was whole blood. V is TRBV12-3 or TRBV12-4 and J is TRBJ2-5, with 12 bases matching TRBD2. This sequence originates from an adult who was a healthcare worker with PCR-confirmed SARS-CoV-2 infection or an uninfected control (not recorded which). CDR3 residues: CASSGSLGLAGFQETQYF. In nucleotides, the CDR3 is TGTGCCAGCAGTGGATCACTGGGACTAGCGGGCTTCCAAGAGACCCAGTACTTC.